Listed here are 23 T cell receptor beta chains from one sample, sequenced in a study of radiotherapy plus CTLA-4 blockade in lung cancer. Clones were read by immunoSEQ multiplex PCR, and TCRdb kept only the in-frame ones, dropping some. This table holds under 70,000 clones, roughly 77% found once. Source: peripheral blood, taken from a patient treated with radiotherapy plus ipilimumab. The receptors were sampled from a human donor with non-small cell lung cancer who had a complete response to radiotherapy plus ipilimumab.

The sample holds a few counts of this clone. This chain uses TRBV7-9 with TRBJ2-2, with D tentatively TRBD1 (6 bases). Trimming removed 5 bases from V and 2 bases from J, with 12 bases in between. Germline V gives CDR1 SEHNR, CDR2 FQNEAQ (reference sequence). The CDR3 spans 15 residues. CDR3 nucleotides: TGTGCCAGCAGCACAGGGACGTTCAACACCGGGGAGCTGTTTTTT. Translated, it gives CASSTGTFNTGELFF.

The J gene is TRBJ2-1, the V gene TRBV2, with 8 bases matching TRBD2. V trimming: 2 bases; J trimming: 6 bases; junction bases outside the gene matches: 3. Per the germline V gene, CDR1 is SNHLY and CDR2 is FYNNEI. This CDR3 has 14 residues. CDR3 sequence reads: CASSEILAGNEQFF. The CDR3 nucleotides are TGTGCCAGCAGTGAAATCCTAGCGGGCAATGAGCAGTTCTTC.

The chain combines TRBV29-1 with TRBJ1-5, with D unresolved. Trimming removed 4 bases from V and 1 base from J, with 5 bases in between. The CDR3 is 12 amino acids. Per germline, CDR1 SQVTM and CDR2 ANQGSEA. The CDR3, as DNA: TGCAGCGTTGCCGGAAGCAATCAGCCCCAGCATTTT. Translated, it gives CSVAGSNQPQHF.

This clone occurred once. In nucleotides, the CDR3 is TGTGCCAGCTCACCAGGGTTTAGCAATCAGCCCCAGCATTTT. Its protein product is CASSPGFSNQPQHF. J is TRBJ1-5 and V is TRBV18; D gene unclear. The germline V gene encodes CDR1 KGHSH and CDR2 LQKENI. The CDR3 sequence is 14 residues long. Trimming cost V 2 bases and J 0 bases, with 5 bases left between them.

This chain joins TRBV11-2 and TRBJ2-7; D might be TRBD2 (5 bases). CDR1 and CDR2 (germline): SGHAT, FQNNGV. V was trimmed by 1 base and J by 0 bases, leaving 7 bases between them. The CDR3 is 14 amino acids. CDR3 region: CASSLASGSYEQYF. CDR3 DNA: TGTGCCAGCAGCTTAGCCAGCGGCTCCTACGAGCAGTACTTC.

V gene TRBV29-1 combines with J gene TRBJ2-4; D possibly corresponds to TRBD1 (5 bases). Germline lookup yields CDR1 SQVTM and CDR2 ANQGSEA. The ends were cut back, 7 bases at V and 6 bases at J, with 13 bases in the middle. The CDR3 contains 12 residues. The CDR3 coding sequence is TGCAGCGCCAGCGCAGGGTTAAACATTCAGTACTTC. Translated, it gives CSASAGLNIQYF.

The chain combines TRBV29-1 with TRBJ1-5, with D hard to call. CDR1 is SQVTM and CDR2 is ANQGSEA in the germline V gene. V lost 4 bases to trimming and J lost 4 bases, with 8 bases between them. This CDR3 is built from 12 residues. CDR3 coding DNA: TGCAGCGTTGTATCGGGGAATCAGCCCCAGCATTTT. This translates into CSVVSGNQPQHF.

The V call is TRBV4-1, the J call TRBJ1-1, with 7 bases that match TRBD1. CDR1 and CDR2 from the germline V gene are MGHRA and YSYEKL. This CDR3 is 14 amino acids long. Losses at the gene ends were 10 bases for V and 5 bases for J; bases not matched to a gene: 13. The CDR3 nucleotides are TGCGCCACCAGAATGGTGGCAGGGGGGACTGAAGCTTTCTTT. It is translated as CATRMVAGGTEAFF.

CDR3 coding DNA: TGCAGTACCGAATGGGGGGAGACCCAGTACTTC. Its protein is CSTEWGETQYF. The gene calls are TRBV20-1 and TRBJ2-5; the D call may be TRBD1 or TRBD2 (5 bases each). The germline V and J ends were trimmed by 8 bases and 5 bases, with 12 bases remaining between them. Germline V gene data show CDR1 as DFQATT and CDR2 as SNEGSKA (reference sequence). The CDR3 consists of 11 residues.

This clone showed up just a few times. This chain links TRBV4-1 with TRBJ1-3, with 9 bases fitting TRBD1. Germline loops: CDR1 MGHRA, CDR2 YSYEKL. The CDR3 is made up of 15 amino acids. J was trimmed by 3 bases and V by 5 bases; bases with no gene match: 5. The CDR3 sequence: CASSKQGADGNTIYF. For the CDR3, the DNA is TGCGCCAGCAGCAAACAGGGGGCGGATGGAAACACCATATATTTT.

The chain recombines TRBV9 with TRBJ1-5; no definite D call. This CDR3 is 15 amino acids long. Trimming left V 4 bases short and J 2 bases short, with 13 bases between. In germline, CDR1 is SGDLS, CDR2 YYNGEE. The CDR3 protein is CASSTSGSGNQPQHF. CDR3 DNA: TGTGCCAGCAGCACTAGCGGGTCCGGCAATCAGCCCCAGCATTTT.

This rearrangement joins TRBV11-2 to TRBJ1-6, with D perhaps TRBD1 (5 bases). V lost 5 bases and J lost 9, with 17 bases in between. The CDR3 is made up of 15 amino acids. Germline V gene data show CDR1 as SGHAT and CDR2 as FQNNGV. CDR3 residues: CASSPAGSSGSPLHF. Written as DNA, the CDR3 is TGTGCCAGCAGCCCCGCAGGGAGTAGTGGTTCACCCCTCCACTTT.

The rearrangement uses TRBV11-3 and TRBJ2-3; 12 bases are a match to TRBD2. The CDR3 extends over 18 amino acids. Losses at the gene ends were 0 bases for V and 1 base for J; bases not matched to a gene: 5. In germline, CDR1 is SGHNT, CDR2 YENEEA. The CDR3 DNA is TGTGCCAGCAGCTTAGAGCTAGCGGGAGGGCCGGGCACAGATACGCAGTATTTT. Translating it yields CASSLELAGGPGTDTQYF.

The gene calls are TRBV6-5 and TRBJ1-3; D unresolved. V lost 5 bases to trimming and J lost 0 bases, with 11 bases between them. The CDR3 runs to 15 residues. Germline CDR1 MNHEY, CDR2 SVGAGI. CDR3 protein: CASSPHVISGNTIYF. The CDR3 DNA reads as TGTGCCAGCAGTCCCCACGTGATCTCTGGAAACACCATATATTTT.

The chain recombines TRBV9 with TRBJ1-2, with no clear D. This CDR3 spans 14 amino acids. Trimming cost V 0 bases and J 4 bases, with 10 bases left between them. CDR1 is SGDLS, CDR2 YYNGEE, per germline. In DNA form, the CDR3 reads TGTGCCAGCAGCGTAGGGCCCCCGAGCTATGGCTACACCTTC. It translates to CASSVGPPSYGYTF.

The chain employs TRBV30 and TRBJ2-1, with D uncertain. The V end lost 2 bases, the J end lost 0 bases, and 2 bases lay between the germline ends. The length of the CDR3 is 12 residues. Germline V lookup: CDR1 GTSNPN, CDR2 SVGIG (reference sequence). CDR3 in DNA: TGTGCCTGGAGTCCCTCCTACAATGAGCAGTTCTTC. Translating it yields CAWSPSYNEQFF. Full variable domain (remainder filled in from reference TRBV30 and TRBJ2-1): SQTIHQWPATLVQPVGSPLSLECTVEGTSNPNLYWYRQAAGRGLQLLFYSVGIGQISSEVPQNLSASRPQDRQFILSSKKLLLSDSGFYLCAWSPSYNEQFFGPGTRLTVL.

The V call is TRBV15, the J call TRBJ2-3; TRBD2 agrees at 14 bases. Losses at the gene ends were 3 bases for V and 0 bases for J; bases not matched to a gene: 5. Germline values: CDR1 LNHNV, CDR2 YYDKDF (reference sequence). The CDR3 is 18 amino acids. The CDR3 bases are TGTGCCACCAGCAGCGGACTAGCGGGGGGTTCTAGCACAGATACGCAGTATTTT. It encodes CATSSGLAGGSSTDTQYF.

This chain connects TRBV4-1 to TRBJ2-3; 9 bases line up with TRBD1. Looked up from germline, CDR1 is MGHRA and CDR2 is YSYEKL. This CDR3 comprises 14 residues. V gave up 4 bases and J gave up 5 bases; unmatched junction bases: 4. The CDR3 DNA reads as TGCGCCAGCAGCCGGGGACAGGGATTAGATACGCAGTATTTT. It is translated as CASSRGQGLDTQYF.

V gene TRBV18 combines with J gene TRBJ1-2; no definite D call. This CDR3 has 14 amino acids. CDR1 and CDR2 (germline): KGHSH, LQKENI. V was cut by 2 bases and J by 4 bases, with 11 bases left in between. CDR3 in DNA: TGTGCCAGCTCACCAGAGGGAATCCTCTATGGCTACACCTTC. This sequence encodes CASSPEGILYGYTF.

The chain links TRBV7-9 to TRBJ2-2; D unresolved. The CDR3 extends over 15 amino acids. Germline lookup yields CDR1 SEHNR and CDR2 FQNEAQ (reference sequence). With 0 bases removed from V and 2 bases from J, the gap between germline ends came to 7 bases. The CDR3 coding sequence is TGTGCCAGCAGCTTAGCGATTACAAACACCGGGGAGCTGTTTTTT. Translation: CASSLAITNTGELFF.

The V call is TRBV6-5, the J call TRBJ2-5, with 8 bases fitting TRBD2. Germline V gene data show CDR1 as MNHEY and CDR2 as SVGAGI. V lost 2 bases to trimming and J lost 7 bases; unmatched junction nucleotides: 9. The CDR3 is 15 amino acids. The CDR3 sequence: CASSYPTGGPGTQYF. The CDR3 DNA is TGTGCCAGCAGTTACCCCACGGGGGGGCCGGGGACCCAGTACTTC.

CDR3 in amino acids: CASSLTGSYEQYF. The CDR3 nucleotides are TGTGCCAGCAGCTTAACCGGCAGCTACGAGCAGTACTTC. The rearrangement uses TRBV5-6 and TRBJ2-7; D ambiguous. Between the trimmed V and J ends, which lost 2 bases and 3 bases, there was a span of 9 bases. CDR1 and CDR2 from the germline V gene are SGHDT and YYEEEE. The CDR3 length is 13 residues.

J is TRBJ2-2 and V is TRBV19; 8 nucleotides agree with TRBD1. The CDR3 runs 17 residues. CDR1 LNHDA and CDR2 SQIVND come from the germline V gene (reference sequence). The V segment lost 5 bases and the J segment 1 base; nucleotides outside the gene matches: 9. The CDR3 is CASSPRTGPVNTGELFF. Here the CDR3 DNA reads TGTGCCAGTAGTCCCAGGACAGGGCCCGTGAACACCGGGGAGCTGTTTTTT.